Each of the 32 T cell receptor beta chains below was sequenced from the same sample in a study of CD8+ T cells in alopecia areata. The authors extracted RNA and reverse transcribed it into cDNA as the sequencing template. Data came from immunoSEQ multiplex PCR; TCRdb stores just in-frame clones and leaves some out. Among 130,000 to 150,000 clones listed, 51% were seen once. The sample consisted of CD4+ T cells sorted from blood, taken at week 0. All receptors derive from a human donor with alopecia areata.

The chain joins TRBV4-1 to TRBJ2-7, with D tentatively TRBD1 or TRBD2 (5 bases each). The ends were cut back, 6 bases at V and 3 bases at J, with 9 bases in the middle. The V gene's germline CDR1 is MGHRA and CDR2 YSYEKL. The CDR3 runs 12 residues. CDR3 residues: CASSGTSYEQYF. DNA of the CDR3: TGCGCCAGCAGTGGGACGAGCTACGAGCAGTACTTC.

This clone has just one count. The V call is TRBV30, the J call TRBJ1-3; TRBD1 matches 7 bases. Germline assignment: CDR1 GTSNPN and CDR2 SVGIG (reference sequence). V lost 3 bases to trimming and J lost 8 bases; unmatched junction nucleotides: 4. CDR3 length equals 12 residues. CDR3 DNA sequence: TGTGCCTGGAGCAATACAGGGGACACCATATATTTT. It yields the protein CAWSNTGDTIYF.

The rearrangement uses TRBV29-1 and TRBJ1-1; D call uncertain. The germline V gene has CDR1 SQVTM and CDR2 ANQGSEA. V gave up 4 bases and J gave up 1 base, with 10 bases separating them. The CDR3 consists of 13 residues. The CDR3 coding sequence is TGCAGCGTTGGGGTGGCAGGGAACACTGAAGCTTTCTTT. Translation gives CSVGVAGNTEAFF.

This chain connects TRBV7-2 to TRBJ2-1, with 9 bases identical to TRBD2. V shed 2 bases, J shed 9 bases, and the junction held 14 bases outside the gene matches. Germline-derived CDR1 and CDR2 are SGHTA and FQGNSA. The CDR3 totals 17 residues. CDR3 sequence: CASSLWASGNIRGEQFF. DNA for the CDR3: TGTGCCAGCAGCTTATGGGCTAGCGGGAATATTAGGGGTGAGCAGTTCTTC. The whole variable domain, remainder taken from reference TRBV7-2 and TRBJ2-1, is GAGVSQSPSNKVTEKGKDVELRCDPISGHTALYWYRQSLGQGLEFLIYFQGNSAPDKSGLPSDRFSAERTGGSVSTLTIQRTQQEDSAVYLCASSLWASGNIRGEQFFGPGTRLTVL.

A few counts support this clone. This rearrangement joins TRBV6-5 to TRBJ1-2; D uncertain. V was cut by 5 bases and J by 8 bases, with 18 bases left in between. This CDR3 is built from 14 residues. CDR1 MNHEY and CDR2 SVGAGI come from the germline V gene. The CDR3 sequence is CASSEVVSTPGYTF. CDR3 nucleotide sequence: TGTGCCAGCAGTGAAGTGGTCAGCACGCCCGGCTACACCTTC.

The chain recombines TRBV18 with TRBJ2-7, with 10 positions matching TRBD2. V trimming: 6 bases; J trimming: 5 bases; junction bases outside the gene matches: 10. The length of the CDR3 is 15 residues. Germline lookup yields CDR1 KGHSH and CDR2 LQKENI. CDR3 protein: CASSAQGTSAHEQYF. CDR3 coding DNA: TGTGCCAGCTCCGCACAGGGGACTAGCGCCCACGAGCAGTACTTC.

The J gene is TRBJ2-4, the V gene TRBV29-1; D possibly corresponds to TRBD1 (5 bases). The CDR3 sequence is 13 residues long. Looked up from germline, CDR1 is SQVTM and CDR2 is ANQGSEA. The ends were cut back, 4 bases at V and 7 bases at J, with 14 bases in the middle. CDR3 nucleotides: TGCAGCGTTGGGGGCGGCCTCAGGAACATTCAGTACTTC. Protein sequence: CSVGGGLRNIQYF.

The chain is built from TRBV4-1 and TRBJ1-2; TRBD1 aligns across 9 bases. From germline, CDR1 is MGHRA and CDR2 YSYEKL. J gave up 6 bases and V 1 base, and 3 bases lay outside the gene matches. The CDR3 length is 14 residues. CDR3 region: CASSQAGQGHGYTF. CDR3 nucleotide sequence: TGCGCCAGCAGCCAAGCGGGACAGGGCCATGGCTACACCTTC.

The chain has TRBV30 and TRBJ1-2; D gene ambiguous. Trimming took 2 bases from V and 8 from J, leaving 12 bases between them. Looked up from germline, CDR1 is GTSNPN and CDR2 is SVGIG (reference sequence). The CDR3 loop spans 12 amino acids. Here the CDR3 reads CAWSRQVRGYTF. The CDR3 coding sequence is TGTGCCTGGAGTAGGCAGGTTCGGGGCTACACCTTC.

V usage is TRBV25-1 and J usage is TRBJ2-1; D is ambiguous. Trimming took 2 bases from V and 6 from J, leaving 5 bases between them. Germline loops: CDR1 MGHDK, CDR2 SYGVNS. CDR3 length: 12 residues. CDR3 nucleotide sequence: TGTGCCAGCAGTGAAGGTCCCAATGAGCAGTTCTTC. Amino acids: CASSEGPNEQFF.

The CDR3 DNA follows: TGTGCCAGCAGTCCCCGGACGACTAGCGGGAGTTGGACCCAGTACTTC. It specifies CASSPRTTSGSWTQYF. V and J are TRBV27 and TRBJ2-5; 12 bases map to TRBD2. CDR3 length: 16 amino acids. Per germline, CDR1 MNHEY and CDR2 SMNVEV (reference sequence). J was trimmed by 7 bases and V by 5 bases; bases with no gene match: 11.

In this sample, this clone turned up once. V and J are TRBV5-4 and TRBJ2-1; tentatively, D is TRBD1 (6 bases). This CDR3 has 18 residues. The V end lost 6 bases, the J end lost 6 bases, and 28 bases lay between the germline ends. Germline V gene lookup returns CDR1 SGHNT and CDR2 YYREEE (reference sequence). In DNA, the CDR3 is TGTGCCAGCACCCTTGGGGGCACCCTAAAGGGAACTGGCAATGAGCAGTTCTTC. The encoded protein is CASTLGGTLKGTGNEQFF.

CDR3 nucleotides: TGTGCCAGCAGTCTGGGCCAGCTGAACGAGCAGTACTTC. Translation gives CASSLGQLNEQYF. The V and J genes are TRBV7-2 and TRBJ2-7; D ambiguous. Germline lookup yields CDR1 SGHTA and CDR2 FQGNSA. CDR3 length: 13 amino acids. The V end was cut by 6 bases, the J end by 5 bases, with 14 bases between.

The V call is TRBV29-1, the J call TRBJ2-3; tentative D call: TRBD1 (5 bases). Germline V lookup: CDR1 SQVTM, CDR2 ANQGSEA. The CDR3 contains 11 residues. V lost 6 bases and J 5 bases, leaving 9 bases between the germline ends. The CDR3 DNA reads TGCAGCGTGACAGACCGAGATACGCAGTATTTT. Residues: CSVTDRDTQYF.

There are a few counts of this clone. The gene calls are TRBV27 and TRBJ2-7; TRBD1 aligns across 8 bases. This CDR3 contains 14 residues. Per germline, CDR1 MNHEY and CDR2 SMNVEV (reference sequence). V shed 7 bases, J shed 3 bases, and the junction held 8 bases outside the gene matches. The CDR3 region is CASTRTGLYYEQYF. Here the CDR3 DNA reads TGTGCCAGCACTCGGACAGGGCTATACTACGAGCAGTACTTC.

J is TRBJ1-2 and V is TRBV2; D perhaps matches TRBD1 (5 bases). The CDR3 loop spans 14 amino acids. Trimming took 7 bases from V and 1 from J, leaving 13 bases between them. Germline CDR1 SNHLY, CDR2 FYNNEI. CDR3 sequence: CASNYGRVNYGYTF. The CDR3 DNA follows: TGTGCCAGCAATTACGGCAGGGTTAACTATGGCTACACCTTC.

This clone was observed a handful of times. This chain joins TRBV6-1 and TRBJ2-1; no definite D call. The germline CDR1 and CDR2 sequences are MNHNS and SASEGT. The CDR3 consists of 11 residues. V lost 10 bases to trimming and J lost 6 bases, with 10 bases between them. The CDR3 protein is CAIEVRNEQFF. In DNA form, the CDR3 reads TGTGCCATCGAAGTTCGCAATGAGCAGTTCTTC.

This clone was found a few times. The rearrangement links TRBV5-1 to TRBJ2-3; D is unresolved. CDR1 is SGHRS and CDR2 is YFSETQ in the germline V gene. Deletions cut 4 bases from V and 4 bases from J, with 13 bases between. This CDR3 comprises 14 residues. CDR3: CASSPRSGADTQYF. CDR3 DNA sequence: TGCGCCAGCAGCCCCCGATCCGGCGCAGATACGCAGTATTTT.

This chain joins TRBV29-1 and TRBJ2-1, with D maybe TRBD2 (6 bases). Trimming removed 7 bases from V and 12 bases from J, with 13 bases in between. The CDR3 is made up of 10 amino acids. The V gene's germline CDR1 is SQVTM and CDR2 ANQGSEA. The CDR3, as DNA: TGCAGCGCCCAGGACTACCGGCAGTTCTTC. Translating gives CSAQDYRQFF.

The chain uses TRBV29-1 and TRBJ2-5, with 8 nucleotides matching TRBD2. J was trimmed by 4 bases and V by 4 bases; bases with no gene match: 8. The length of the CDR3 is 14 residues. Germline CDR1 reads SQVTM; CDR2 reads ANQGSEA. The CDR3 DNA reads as TGCAGCGTTGGTTTCGGGAGGGCTGGAGAGACCCAGTACTTC. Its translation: CSVGFGRAGETQYF. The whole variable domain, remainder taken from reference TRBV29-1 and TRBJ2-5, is SAVISQKPSRDICQRGTSLTIQCQVDSQVTMMFWYRQQPGQSLTLIATANQGSEATYESGFVIDKFPISRPNLTFSTLTVSNMSPEDSSIYLCSVGFGRAGETQYFGPGTRLLVL.

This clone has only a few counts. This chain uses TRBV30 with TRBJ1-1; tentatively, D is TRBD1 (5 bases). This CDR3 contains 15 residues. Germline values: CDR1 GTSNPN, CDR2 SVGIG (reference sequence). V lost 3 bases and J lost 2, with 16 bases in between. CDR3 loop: CAWSQLLRTNTEAFF. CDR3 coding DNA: TGTGCCTGGAGCCAACTTTTGCGGACAAACACTGAAGCTTTCTTT.

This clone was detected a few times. CDR3 in DNA: TGTGCCAGCAGTGATCCAGGGAAGAACACCATATATTTT. It yields the protein CASSDPGKNTIYF. The genes are TRBV25-1 and TRBJ1-3; a weak D match, TRBD1 (5 bases). The CDR3 covers 13 residues. The V end was cut by 3 bases, the J end by 7 bases, with 10 bases between. Germline V gene sequence: CDR1 MGHDK, CDR2 SYGVNS.

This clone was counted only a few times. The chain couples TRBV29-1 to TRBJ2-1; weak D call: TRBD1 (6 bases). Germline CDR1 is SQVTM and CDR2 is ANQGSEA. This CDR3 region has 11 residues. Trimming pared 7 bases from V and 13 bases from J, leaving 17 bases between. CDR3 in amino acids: CSGKGVGEQFF. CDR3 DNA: TGCAGCGGTAAGGGGGTTGGAGAACAGTTCTTC.

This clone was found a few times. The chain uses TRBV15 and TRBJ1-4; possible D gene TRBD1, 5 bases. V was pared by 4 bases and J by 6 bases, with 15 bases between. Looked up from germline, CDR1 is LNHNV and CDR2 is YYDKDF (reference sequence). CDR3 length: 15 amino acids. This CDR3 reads CATSISGRVYEKLFF. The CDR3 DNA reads TGTGCCACCAGCATATCCGGCAGGGTATATGAAAAACTGTTTTTT.

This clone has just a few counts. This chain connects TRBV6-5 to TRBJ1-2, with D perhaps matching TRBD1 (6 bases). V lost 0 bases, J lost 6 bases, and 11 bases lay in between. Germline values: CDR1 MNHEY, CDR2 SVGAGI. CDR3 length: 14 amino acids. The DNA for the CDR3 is TGTGCCAGCAGTTACTCGGGGGCAGAAGATGGCTACACCTTC. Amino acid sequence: CASSYSGAEDGYTF.

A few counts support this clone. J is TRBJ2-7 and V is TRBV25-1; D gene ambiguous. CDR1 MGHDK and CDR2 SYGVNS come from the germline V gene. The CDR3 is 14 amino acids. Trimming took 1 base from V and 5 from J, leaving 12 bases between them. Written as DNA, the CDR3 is TGTGCCAGCAGTGAATCAAGGCAACTCGACGAGCAGTACTTC. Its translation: CASSESRQLDEQYF.

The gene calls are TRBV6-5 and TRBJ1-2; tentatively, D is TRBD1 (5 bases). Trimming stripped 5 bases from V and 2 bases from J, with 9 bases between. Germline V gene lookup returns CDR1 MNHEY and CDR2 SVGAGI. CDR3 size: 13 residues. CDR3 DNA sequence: TGTGCCAGCAGTCGGGCAGGGAACTATGGCTACACCTTC. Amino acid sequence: CASSRAGNYGYTF.

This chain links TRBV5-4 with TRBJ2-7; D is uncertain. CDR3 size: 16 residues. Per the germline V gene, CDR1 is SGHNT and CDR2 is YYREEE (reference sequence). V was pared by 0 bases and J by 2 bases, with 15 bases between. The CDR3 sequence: CASSLGGRSNTYEQYF. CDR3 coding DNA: TGTGCCAGCAGCTTGGGGGGTCGGTCTAATACCTACGAGCAGTACTTC. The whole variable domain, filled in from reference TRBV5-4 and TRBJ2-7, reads ETGVTQSPTHLIKTRGQQVTLRCSSQSGHNTVSWYQQALGQGPQFIFQYYREEENGRGNFPPRFSGLQFPNYSSELNVNALELDDSALYLCASSLGGRSNTYEQYFGPGTRLTVT.

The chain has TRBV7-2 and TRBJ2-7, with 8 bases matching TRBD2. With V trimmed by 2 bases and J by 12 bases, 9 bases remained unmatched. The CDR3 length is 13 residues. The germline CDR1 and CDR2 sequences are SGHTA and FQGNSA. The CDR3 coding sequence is TGTGCCAGCAGCTTACAGCGGGAGCTCCTTATGTACTTC. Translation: CASSLQRELLMYF.

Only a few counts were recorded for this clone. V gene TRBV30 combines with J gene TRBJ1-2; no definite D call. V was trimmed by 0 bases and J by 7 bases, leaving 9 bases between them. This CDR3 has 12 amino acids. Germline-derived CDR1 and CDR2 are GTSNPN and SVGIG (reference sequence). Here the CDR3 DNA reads TGTGCCTGGAGTGTACAAGCCCCTGGCTACACCTTC. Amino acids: CAWSVQAPGYTF.

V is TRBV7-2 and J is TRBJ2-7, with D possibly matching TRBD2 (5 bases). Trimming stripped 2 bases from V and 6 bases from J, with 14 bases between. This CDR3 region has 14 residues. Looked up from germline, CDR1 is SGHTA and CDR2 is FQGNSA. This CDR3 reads CASSLNPGTSEQYF. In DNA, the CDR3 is TGTGCCAGCAGCTTAAATCCGGGAACATCCGAGCAGTACTTC.

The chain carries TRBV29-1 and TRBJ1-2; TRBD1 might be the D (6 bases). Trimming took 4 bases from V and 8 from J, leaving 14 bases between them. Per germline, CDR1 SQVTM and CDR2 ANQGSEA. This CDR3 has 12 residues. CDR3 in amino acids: CSVARTDSGYTF. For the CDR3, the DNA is TGCAGCGTTGCTAGGACAGATAGCGGCTACACCTTC. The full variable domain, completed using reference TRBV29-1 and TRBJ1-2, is SAVISQKPSRDICQRGTSLTIQCQVDSQVTMMFWYRQQPGQSLTLIATANQGSEATYESGFVIDKFPISRPNLTFSTLTVSNMSPEDSSIYLCSVARTDSGYTFGSGTRLTVV.